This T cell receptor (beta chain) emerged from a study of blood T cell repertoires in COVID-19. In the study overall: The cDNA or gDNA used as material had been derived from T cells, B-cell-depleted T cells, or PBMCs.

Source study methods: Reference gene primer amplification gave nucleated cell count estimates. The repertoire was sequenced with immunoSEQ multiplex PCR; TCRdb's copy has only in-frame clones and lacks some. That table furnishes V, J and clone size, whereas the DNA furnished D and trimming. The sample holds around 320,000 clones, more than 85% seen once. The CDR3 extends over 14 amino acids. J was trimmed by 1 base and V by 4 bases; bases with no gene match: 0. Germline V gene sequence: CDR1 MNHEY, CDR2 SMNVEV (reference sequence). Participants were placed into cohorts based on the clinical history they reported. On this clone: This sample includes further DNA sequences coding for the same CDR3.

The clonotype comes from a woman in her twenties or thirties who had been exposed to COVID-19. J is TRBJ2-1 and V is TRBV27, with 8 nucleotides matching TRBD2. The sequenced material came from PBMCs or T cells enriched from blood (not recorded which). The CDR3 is CASSSSGSYNEQFF. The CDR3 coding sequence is TGTGCCAGCAGTTCTAGCGGGTCCTACAATGAGCAGTTCTTC.